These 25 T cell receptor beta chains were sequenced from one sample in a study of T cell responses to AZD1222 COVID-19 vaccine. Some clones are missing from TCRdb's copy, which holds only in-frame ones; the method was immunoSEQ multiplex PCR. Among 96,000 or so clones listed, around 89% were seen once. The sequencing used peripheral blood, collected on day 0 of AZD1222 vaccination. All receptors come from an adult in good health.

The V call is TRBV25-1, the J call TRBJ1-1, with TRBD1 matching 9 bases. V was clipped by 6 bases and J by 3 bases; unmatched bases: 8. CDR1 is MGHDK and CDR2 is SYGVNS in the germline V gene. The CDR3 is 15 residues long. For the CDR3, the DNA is TGTGCCAGCAGATTACAGGGGGCGGGTGACACTGAAGCTTTCTTT. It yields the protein CASRLQGAGDTEAFF.

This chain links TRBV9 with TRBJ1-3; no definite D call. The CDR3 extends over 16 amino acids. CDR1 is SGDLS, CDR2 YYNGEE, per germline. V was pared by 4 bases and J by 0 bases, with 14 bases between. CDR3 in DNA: TGTGCCAGCAGCTCCTCCCCGGGGAGCTCTGGAAACACCATATATTTT. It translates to CASSSSPGSSGNTIYF.

CDR3 sequence reads: CATSRGRDTDTQYF. The CDR3 nucleotides are TGTGCCACCAGCCGGGGGAGAGACACAGATACGCAGTATTTT. This chain uses TRBV24-1 with TRBJ2-3; D is possibly TRBD2 (6 bases). CDR1 and CDR2 (germline): KGHDR, SFDVKD. V dropped 7 bases and J dropped 2 bases, with 12 bases sitting between them. The CDR3 sequence is 14 residues long.

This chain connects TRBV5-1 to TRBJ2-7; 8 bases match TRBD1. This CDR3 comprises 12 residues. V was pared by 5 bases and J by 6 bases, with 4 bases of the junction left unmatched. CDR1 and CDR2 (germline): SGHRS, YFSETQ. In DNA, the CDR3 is TGCGCCAGCAGATTTGACAGGGGCGAGCAGTACTTC. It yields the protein CASRFDRGEQYF.

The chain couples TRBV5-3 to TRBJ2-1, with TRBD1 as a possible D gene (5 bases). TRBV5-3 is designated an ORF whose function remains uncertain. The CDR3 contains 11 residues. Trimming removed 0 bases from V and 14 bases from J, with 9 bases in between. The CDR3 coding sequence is TGTGCCAGAAGCTTGGCTCAGGGCGAGTTCTTC. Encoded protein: CARSLAQGEFF.

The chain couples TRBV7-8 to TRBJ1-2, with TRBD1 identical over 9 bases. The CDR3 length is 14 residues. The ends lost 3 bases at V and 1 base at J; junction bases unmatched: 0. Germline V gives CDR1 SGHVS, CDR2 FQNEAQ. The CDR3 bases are TGTGCCAGCAGCTTGGGACAGGGTAACTATGGCTACACCTTC. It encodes CASSLGQGNYGYTF.

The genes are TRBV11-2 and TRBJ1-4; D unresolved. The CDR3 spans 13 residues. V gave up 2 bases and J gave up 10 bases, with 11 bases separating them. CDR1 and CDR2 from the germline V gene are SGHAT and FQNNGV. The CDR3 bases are TGTGCCAGCAGCTTATCACAGTCGGGAAAACTGTTTTTT. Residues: CASSLSQSGKLFF.

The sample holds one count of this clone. CDR3 DNA: TGTGCCATCAAGGGAGGGGACAGTAGTTCCCTAGGCGGTGGCTACACCTTC. Translation gives CAIKGGDSSSLGGGYTF. The V gene is TRBV10-3, the J gene TRBJ1-2, with 7 positions matching TRBD1. V gave up 7 bases and J gave up 7 bases; unmatched junction bases: 21. CDR3 length: 17 residues. CDR1 and CDR2 from the germline V gene are ENHRY and SYGVKD.

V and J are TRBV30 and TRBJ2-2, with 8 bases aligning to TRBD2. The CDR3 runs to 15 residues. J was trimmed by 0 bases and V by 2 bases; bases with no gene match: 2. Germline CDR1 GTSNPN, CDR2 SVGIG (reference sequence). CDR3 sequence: CAWSRGGTNTGELFF. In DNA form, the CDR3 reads TGTGCCTGGAGTCGGGGGGGGACGAACACCGGGGAGCTGTTTTTT.

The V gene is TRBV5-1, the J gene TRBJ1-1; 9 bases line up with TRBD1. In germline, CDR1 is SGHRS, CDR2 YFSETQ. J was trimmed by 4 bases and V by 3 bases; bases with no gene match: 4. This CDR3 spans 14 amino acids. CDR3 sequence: CASSWGQGGTEAFF. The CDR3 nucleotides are TGCGCCAGCAGCTGGGGACAGGGCGGCACTGAAGCTTTCTTT.

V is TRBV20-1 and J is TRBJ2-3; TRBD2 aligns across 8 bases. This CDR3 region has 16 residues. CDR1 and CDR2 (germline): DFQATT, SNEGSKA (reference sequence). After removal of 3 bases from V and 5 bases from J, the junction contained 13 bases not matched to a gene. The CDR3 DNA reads TGCAGTGCTAGTGGGCTCCCCGGGACTAGTGGAGATACGCAGTATTTT. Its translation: CSASGLPGTSGDTQYF.

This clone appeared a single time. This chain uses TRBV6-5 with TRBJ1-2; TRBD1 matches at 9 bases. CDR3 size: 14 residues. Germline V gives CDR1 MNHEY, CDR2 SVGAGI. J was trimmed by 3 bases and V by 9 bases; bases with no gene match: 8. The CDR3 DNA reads TGTGCCAGATTTACAGGGGGCGCCGACTATGGCTACACCTTC. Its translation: CARFTGGADYGYTF.

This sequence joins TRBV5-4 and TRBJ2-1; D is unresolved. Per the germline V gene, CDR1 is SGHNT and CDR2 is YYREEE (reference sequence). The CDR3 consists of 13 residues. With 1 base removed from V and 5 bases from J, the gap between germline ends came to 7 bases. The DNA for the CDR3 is TGTGCCAGCAGCTTGAGTGACCACAATGAGCAGTTCTTC. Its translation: CASSLSDHNEQFF. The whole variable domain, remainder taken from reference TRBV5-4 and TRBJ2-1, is ETGVTQSPTHLIKTRGQQVTLRCSSQSGHNTVSWYQQALGQGPQFIFQYYREEENGRGNFPPRFSGLQFPNYSSELNVNALELDDSALYLCASSLSDHNEQFFGPGTRLTVL.

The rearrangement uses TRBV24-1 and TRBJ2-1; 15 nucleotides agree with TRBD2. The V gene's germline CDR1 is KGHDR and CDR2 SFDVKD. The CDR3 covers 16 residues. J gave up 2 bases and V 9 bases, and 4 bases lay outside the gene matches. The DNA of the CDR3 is TGTGCCACCGGACTAGCGGGGGGGCCGGCCTACAATGAGCAGTTCTTC. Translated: CATGLAGGPAYNEQFF.

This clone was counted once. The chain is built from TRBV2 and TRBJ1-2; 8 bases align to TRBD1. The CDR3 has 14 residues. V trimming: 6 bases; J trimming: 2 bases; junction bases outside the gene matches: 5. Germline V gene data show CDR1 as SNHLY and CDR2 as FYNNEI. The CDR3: CASSVTGGNYGYTF. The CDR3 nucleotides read TGTGCCAGCAGCGTAACAGGGGGAAACTATGGCTACACCTTC.

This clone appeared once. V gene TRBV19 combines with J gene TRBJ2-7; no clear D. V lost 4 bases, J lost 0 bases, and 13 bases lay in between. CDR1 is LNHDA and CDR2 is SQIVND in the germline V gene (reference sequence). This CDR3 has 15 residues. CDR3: CASSNSRGSSYEQYF. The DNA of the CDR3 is TGTGCCAGTAGTAATTCCCGAGGAAGCTCCTACGAGCAGTACTTC.

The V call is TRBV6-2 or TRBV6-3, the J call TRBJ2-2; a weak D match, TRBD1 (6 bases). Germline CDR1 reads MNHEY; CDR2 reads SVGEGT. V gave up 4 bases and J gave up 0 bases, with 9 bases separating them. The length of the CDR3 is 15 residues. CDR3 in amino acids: CASSFHRANTGELFF. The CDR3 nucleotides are TGTGCCAGCAGTTTCCACAGGGCGAACACCGGGGAGCTGTTTTTT.

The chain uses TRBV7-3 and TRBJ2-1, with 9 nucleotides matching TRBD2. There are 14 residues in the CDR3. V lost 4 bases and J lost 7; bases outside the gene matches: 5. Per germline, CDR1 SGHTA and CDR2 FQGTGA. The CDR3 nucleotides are TGTGCCAGCAGCTCAAGCGGGGGGTTGAATGAGCAGTTCTTC. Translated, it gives CASSSSGGLNEQFF. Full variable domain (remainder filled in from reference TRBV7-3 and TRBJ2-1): GAGVSQTPSNKVTEKGKYVELRCDPISGHTALYWYRQSLGQGPEFLIYFQGTGAADDSGLPNDRFFAVRPEGSVSTLKIQRTERGDSAVYLCASSSSGGLNEQFFGPGTRLTVL.

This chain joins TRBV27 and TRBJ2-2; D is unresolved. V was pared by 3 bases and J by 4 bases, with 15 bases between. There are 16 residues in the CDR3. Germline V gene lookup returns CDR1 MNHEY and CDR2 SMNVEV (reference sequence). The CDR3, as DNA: TGTGCCAGCAGTTTCTATGGATCCCCGGGCACCGGGGAGCTGTTTTTT. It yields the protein CASSFYGSPGTGELFF.

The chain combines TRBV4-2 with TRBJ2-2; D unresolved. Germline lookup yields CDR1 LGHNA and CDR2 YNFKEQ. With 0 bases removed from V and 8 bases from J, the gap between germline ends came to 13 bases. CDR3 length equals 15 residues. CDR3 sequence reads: CASSQDFPSAGELFF. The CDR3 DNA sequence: TGTGCCAGCAGCCAAGATTTCCCATCGGCGGGGGAGCTGTTTTTT.

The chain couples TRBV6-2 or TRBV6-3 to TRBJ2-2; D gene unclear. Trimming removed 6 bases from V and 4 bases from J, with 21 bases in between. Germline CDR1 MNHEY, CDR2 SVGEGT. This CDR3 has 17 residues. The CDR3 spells CASSDGRIDFGTGELFF. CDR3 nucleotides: TGTGCCAGCAGCGATGGACGGATAGACTTTGGCACCGGGGAGCTGTTTTTT.

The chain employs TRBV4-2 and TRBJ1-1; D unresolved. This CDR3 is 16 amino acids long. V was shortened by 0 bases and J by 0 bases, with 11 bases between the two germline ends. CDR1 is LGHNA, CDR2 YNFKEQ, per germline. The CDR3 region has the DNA TGTGCCAGCAGCCAAGATCCGCCGGTCATGAACACTGAAGCTTTCTTT. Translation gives CASSQDPPVMNTEAFF.

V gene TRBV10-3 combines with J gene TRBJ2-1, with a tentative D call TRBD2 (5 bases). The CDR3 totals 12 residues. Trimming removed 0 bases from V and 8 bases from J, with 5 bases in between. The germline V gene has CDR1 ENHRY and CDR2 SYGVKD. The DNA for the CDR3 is TGTGCCATCAGTGAGTCCGGGGATGAGCAGTTCTTC. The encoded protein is CAISESGDEQFF.

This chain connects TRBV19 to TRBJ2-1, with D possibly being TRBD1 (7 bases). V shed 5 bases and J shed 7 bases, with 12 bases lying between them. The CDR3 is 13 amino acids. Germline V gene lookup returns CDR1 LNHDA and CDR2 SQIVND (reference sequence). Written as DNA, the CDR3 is TGTGCCAGTAGTGGAGGGACAGTGAATGAGCAGTTCTTC. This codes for CASSGGTVNEQFF.

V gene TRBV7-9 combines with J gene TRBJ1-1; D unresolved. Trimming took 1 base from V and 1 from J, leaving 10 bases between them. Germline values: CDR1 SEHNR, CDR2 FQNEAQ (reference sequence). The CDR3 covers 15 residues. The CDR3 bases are TGTGCCAGCAGCTTAGTTTCGGGAAAGAACACTGAAGCTTTCTTT. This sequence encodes CASSLVSGKNTEAFF.